The 22 T cell receptor beta chains presented below share a single source sample, sequenced in a study of CD8 T cells in ankylosing spondylitis. TCRdb used MiXCR to reprocess the 5' RACE reads, holding one entry per CDR3 protein. The repertoire holds some 240,000 distinct CDR3 sequences, with 18% as singletons. The sample was blood, either unsorted or a sorted T cell fraction (not recorded which). The receptors originated from a male donor with ankylosing spondylitis or in good health (not recorded which).

This clonotype was counted only a few times. V is TRBV12-3 or TRBV12-4 and J is TRBJ2-5; D gene unclear. The CDR3 covers 12 residues. Trimming stripped 3 bases from V and 5 bases from J, with 7 bases between. Written as DNA, the CDR3 is TGTGCCAGCAGTTTCGTGAGGGAGACCCAGTACTTC. It yields the protein CASSFVRETQYF.

The chain has TRBV4-1 and TRBJ2-7, with 9 bases aligning to TRBD1. Germline V gene lookup returns CDR1 MGHRA and CDR2 YSYEKL. The CDR3 contains 16 residues. V was pared by 0 bases and J by 1 base, with 4 bases of the junction left unmatched. This CDR3 reads CASSQDLGTGSYEQYF. The CDR3, as DNA: TGCGCCAGCAGCCAAGATTTGGGGACAGGGTCCTACGAGCAGTACTTC.

This chain joins TRBV29-1 and TRBJ2-3, with TRBD2 matching over 7 bases. Germline V gene sequence: CDR1 SQVTM, CDR2 ANQGSEA. Trimming removed 4 bases from V and 5 bases from J; junction bases left unmatched: 6. The CDR3 covers 13 residues. The CDR3 coding sequence is TGCAGCGTTGTAGGCGGGAGTGGAGATACGCAGTATTTT. Translated: CSVVGGSGDTQYF.

The CDR3 spells CASSLVEQYF. In DNA form, the CDR3 reads TGTGCCAGCAGCTTGGTCGAGCAGTACTTC. The gene calls are TRBV11-2 and TRBJ2-7; D not certain. The CDR3 loop spans 10 amino acids. Germline loops: CDR1 SGHAT, CDR2 FQNNGV. Trimming stripped 3 bases from V and 6 bases from J, with 3 bases between.

This clonotype was observed many times. The genes are TRBV10-3 and TRBJ2-1; 9 bases match TRBD2. The trim removed 2 bases at V and 4 bases at J, leaving 3 bases unmatched. Looked up from germline, CDR1 is ENHRY and CDR2 is SYGVKD. CDR3 length: 15 amino acids. CDR3 DNA: TGTGCCATCAGTGAGGGGACTAGCCTTTACAATGAGCAGTTCTTC. Amino acid sequence: CAISEGTSLYNEQFF.

This clonotype occurred many times. V usage is TRBV12-3 or TRBV12-4 and J usage is TRBJ1-1; D is ambiguous. Trimming took 3 bases from V and 1 from J, leaving 9 bases between them. CDR3 length: 14 residues. The CDR3 reads CASSFWGGNTEAFF. CDR3 nucleotide sequence: TGTGCCAGCAGTTTCTGGGGAGGGAACACTGAAGCTTTCTTT.

This clonotype was seen more than once but under ten times. This rearrangement joins TRBV5-6 to TRBJ2-3; perhaps TRBD2 as D (5 bases). The CDR3 sequence is 16 residues long. The V end lost 0 bases, the J end lost 2 bases, and 13 bases lay between the germline ends. Germline V gene lookup returns CDR1 SGHDT and CDR2 YYEEEE. Written as DNA, the CDR3 is TGTGCCAGCAGCTTGGGTGCCAGCGGATACACAGATACGCAGTATTTT. Translation gives CASSLGASGYTDTQYF.

This clonotype has a handful of counts. The chain combines TRBV29-1 with TRBJ2-7, with a weak D call TRBD1 (6 bases). Germline-derived CDR1 and CDR2 are SQVTM and ANQGSEA. This CDR3 comprises 12 residues. The V and J ends lost 7 bases and 1 base respectively, with 11 bases between them. The CDR3 spells CSGQVGSYEQYF. The DNA for the CDR3 is TGCAGCGGACAGGTAGGGTCCTACGAGCAGTACTTC.

This clonotype was seen a few times. The genes are TRBV20-1 and TRBJ2-7, with 15 nucleotides matching TRBD2. The CDR3 totals 17 residues. V lost 2 bases, J lost 5 bases, and 10 bases stayed unmatched. Germline V gives CDR1 DFQATT, CDR2 SNEGSKA (reference sequence). The CDR3 sequence: CSARFPGLAGGVDEQYF. In nucleotides, the CDR3 is TGCAGTGCTAGATTCCCGGGACTAGCGGGAGGTGTCGACGAGCAGTACTTC.

The CDR3 sequence: CSARVSGENQETQYF. In DNA form, the CDR3 reads TGCAGTGCTAGAGTTTCGGGGGAGAACCAAGAGACCCAGTACTTC. This chain joins TRBV20-1 and TRBJ2-5; TRBD2 might be the D (6 bases). CDR3 length: 15 residues. Trimming took off 1 base at V and 0 bases at J, with 12 bases between the two ends. The germline V gene encodes CDR1 DFQATT and CDR2 SNEGSKA (reference sequence).

The table lists this clonotype with many counts. V is TRBV5-1 and J is TRBJ1-4, with 7 bases aligning to TRBD1. From germline, CDR1 is SGHRS and CDR2 YFSETQ. With V trimmed by 0 bases and J by 12 bases, 17 bases remained unmatched. This CDR3 region has 17 residues. The CDR3 coding sequence is TGCGCCAGCAGCTTGGCCTCCACCGGGTCCAGGGGGACGGAACTGTTTTTT. Protein sequence: CASSLASTGSRGTELFF. The whole variable domain, remainder taken from reference TRBV5-1 and TRBJ1-4, is KAGVTQTPRYLIKTRGQQVTLSCSPISGHRSVSWYQQTPGQGLQFLFEYFSETQRNKGNFPGRFSGRQFSNSRSEMNVSTLELGDSALYLCASSLASTGSRGTELFFGSGTQLSVL.

This clonotype was counted at least ten times. This chain connects TRBV7-9 to TRBJ2-7; 7 positions agree with TRBD2. J was trimmed by 0 bases and V by 10 bases; bases with no gene match: 3. The CDR3 covers 12 residues. Germline lookup yields CDR1 SEHNR and CDR2 FQNEAQ (reference sequence). CDR3 region: CATSGGSYEQYF. The CDR3 DNA sequence: TGTGCCACCTCGGGAGGCTCCTACGAGCAGTACTTC.

This clonotype has only a few counts. The V call is TRBV7-9, the J call TRBJ2-7; 9 bases are a match to TRBD1. The germline gives CDR1 SEHNR, CDR2 FQNEAQ (reference sequence). The CDR3 runs to 14 residues. V dropped 1 base and J dropped 3; count of bases not matched to a gene: 1. CDR3 amino acids: CASSLVGQGYEQYF. CDR3 coding DNA: TGTGCCAGCAGCTTAGTGGGACAGGGCTACGAGCAGTACTTC.

V gene TRBV15 combines with J gene TRBJ2-1, with 9 nucleotides matching TRBD2. Germline lookup yields CDR1 LNHNV and CDR2 YYDKDF (reference sequence). V shed 5 bases and J 4 bases; nucleotides not matched to a gene: 12. The CDR3 length is 17 residues. For the CDR3, the DNA is TGTGCCACCAGCGGACGTAGCGGGGGATACTCGTACAATGAGCAGTTCTTC. It codes for CATSGRSGGYSYNEQFF.

V is TRBV7-3 and J is TRBJ2-1; a possible D gene is TRBD2 (6 bases). This CDR3 spans 17 amino acids. Per the germline V gene, CDR1 is SGHTA and CDR2 is FQGTGA. V gave up 5 bases and J gave up 0 bases, with 17 bases separating them. CDR3 DNA sequence: TGTGCCAGCAGCCCAGAAGGACTATCTAGCTCCTACAATGAGCAGTTCTTC. Translated: CASSPEGLSSSYNEQFF.

The chain uses TRBV24-1 and TRBJ2-1; D is unresolved. Deletions cut 4 bases from V and 9 bases from J, with 6 bases between. The CDR3 has 11 amino acids. The V gene's germline CDR1 is KGHDR and CDR2 SFDVKD. CDR3 amino acids: CATSETGEQFF. The CDR3 coding sequence is TGTGCCACCAGTGAGACGGGTGAGCAGTTCTTC.

This clonotype came up a few times. This rearrangement joins TRBV5-1 to TRBJ2-2; 10 nucleotides agree with TRBD1. Germline-derived CDR1 and CDR2 are SGHRS and YFSETQ. The CDR3 covers 16 residues. V lost 4 bases to trimming and J lost 3 bases; unmatched junction nucleotides: 6. CDR3 in amino acids: CASSVTGGAYTGELFF. The CDR3 nucleotides are TGCGCCAGCAGCGTGACAGGGGGCGCGTACACCGGGGAGCTGTTTTTT.

This clonotype came up a few times. The rearrangement links TRBV28 to TRBJ2-1; TRBD1 might be the D (6 bases). The V and J ends lost 3 bases and 4 bases respectively, with 19 bases between them. The CDR3 is made up of 17 amino acids. Germline V gene lookup returns CDR1 MDHEN and CDR2 SYDVKM. In nucleotides, the CDR3 is TGTGCCAGCAGTTTGGGGGCTCGGGCGGGTCTGTACAATGAGCAGTTCTTC. Translating gives CASSLGARAGLYNEQFF.

This clonotype was detected only a few times. The chain carries TRBV20-1 and TRBJ1-2; no reliable D call. Germline V gives CDR1 DFQATT, CDR2 SNEGSKA (reference sequence). This CDR3 is built from 11 residues. Between the trimmed V and J ends, which lost 7 bases and 8 bases, there was a span of 14 bases. CDR3 in amino acids: CSGTTLGGYTF. DNA of the CDR3: TGCAGTGGAACTACCCTGGGGGGCTACACCTTC.

The chain joins TRBV29-1 to TRBJ2-7, with 9 bases aligning to TRBD1. Trimming at V came to 3 bases and at J to 2 bases, leaving 5 bases not matched to a gene. This CDR3 is 14 amino acids long. Germline V gene sequence: CDR1 SQVTM, CDR2 ANQGSEA. CDR3 coding DNA: TGCAGCGTTGAGGGAGGGGACAGGGCCTACGAGCAGTACTTC. This codes for CSVEGGDRAYEQYF.

In this sample, this clonotype turned up once. J is TRBJ2-5 and V is TRBV3-1; TRBD2 aligns across 10 bases. The CDR3 runs 17 residues. Per the germline V gene, CDR1 is LGHDT and CDR2 is YNNKEL (reference sequence). V lost 7 bases to trimming and J lost 1 base; unmatched junction nucleotides: 12. The CDR3 region is CASTIQVTSGAQETQYF. The CDR3 coding sequence is TGTGCCAGCACCATCCAGGTCACTAGCGGGGCCCAAGAGACCCAGTACTTC.

This clonotype was counted ten times or more. V gene TRBV4-3 combines with J gene TRBJ2-1; D is ambiguous. Per the germline V gene, CDR1 is LGHNA and CDR2 is YSLEER. This CDR3 has 15 amino acids. V gave up 0 bases and J gave up 0 bases, with 6 bases separating them. The chain's CDR3 is CASSQDQSSYNEQFF. In nucleotides, the CDR3 is TGCGCCAGCAGCCAAGATCAGAGCTCCTACAATGAGCAGTTCTTC.